This is a list of T cell receptor beta chains from one sample in a study of T cells after posttransplantation cyclophosphamide. Profiling relied on immunoSEQ multiplex PCR, and the TCRdb table lists in-frame clones only, not all of them. The specimen has tens of thousands of clones, none found just once. Sequenced: PBMCs. Receptors were obtained from a man aged 35-49 years in good health, CMV-negative, and a related stem cell transplant donor. Both conserved end residues are part of each CDR3. A D gene is named only where the DNA matches it firmly. The listing skips clone size in some rows; elsewhere it reads once, few, many or a size class.

TRBV27	TRBJ2-7	NA	NA	TGTGCCAGCAGTGCGGGGTTGTCGGGCTACGAGCAGTACTTC	CASSAGLSGYEQYF
TRBV7-2	TRBJ1-4	many	TRBD1	TGTGCCAGCAGCTTGGGACAGTTCAATGAAAAACTGTTTTTT	CASSLGQFNEKLFF
TRBV5-4	TRBJ2-5	many	TRBD1	TGTGCCAGCAGCTCAGGTGGGACAGTTACACAAGAGACCCAGTACTTC	CASSSGGTVTQETQYF
TRBV29-1	TRBJ2-2	many	TRBD2	TGCAGCGTCATATCTAGCGGGAGGTCCGACACCGGGGAGCTGTTTTTT	CSVISSGRSDTGELFF
TRBV5-6	TRBJ1-2	many	TRBD1	TGTGCCAGCAGCCCCGGACAGGGCTATTATGGCTACACCTTC	CASSPGQGYYGYTF
TRBV7-9	TRBJ2-3	few	TRBD2	TGTGCCAGCAGCCAGCGGGAGGGCCCCACAGATACGCAGTATTTT	CASSQREGPTDTQYF
TRBV19	TRBJ2-1	many	NA	TGTGCCAGTAGGAGAGGGCGAGATGAGCAGTTCTTC	CASRRGRDEQFF
TRBV6-1	TRBJ1-1	many	TRBD1	TGTGCCAGCAGCAGACAGGGTAAGGATACTGAAGCTTTCTTT	CASSRQGKDTEAFF
TRBV15	TRBJ1-4	many	NA	TGTGCCACCAGCAGGGTTAAAGGGGTAACTAATGAAAAACTGTTTTTT	CATSRVKGVTNEKLFF
TRBV2	TRBJ1-3	many	NA	TGTGCCAGCAGGGACACAGGCCTCTCTGGAAACACCATATATTTT	CASRDTGLSGNTIYF
TRBV7-2	TRBJ2-6	many	NA	TGTGCCAGCAGCCAGCGGCTCCCTGGGGCCAACGTCCTGACTTTC	CASSQRLPGANVLTF
TRBV18	TRBJ1-6	many	NA	TGTGCCAGCTCACCAGCGACAGCCAATAATTCACCCCTCCACTTT	CASSPATANNSPLHF
TRBV25-1	TRBJ2-1	many	TRBD1	TGTGCCAGCAGTGGTTCAGGGGGCTCTGAGCAGTTCTTC	CASSGSGGSEQFF
TRBV11-3	TRBJ2-3	many	NA	TGTGCCAGCAGCTTAGGGGCGACAGATACGCAGTATTTT	CASSLGATDTQYF
TRBV27	TRBJ2-1	few	TRBD1	TGTGCCAGCAGTTCCGGGACAGGGGCGCAGTTCTTC	CASSSGTGAQFF
TRBV27	TRBJ1-1	many	NA	TGTGCCAGCAGTTTCGACAGTAACACTGAAGCTTTCTTT	CASSFDSNTEAFF
TRBV7-2	TRBJ2-1	many	TRBD2	TGTGCCAGCAGCGCTTCGGGACTAGCGGGAACCGGTGAGCAGTTCTTC	CASSASGLAGTGEQFF
TRBV2	TRBJ2-5	many	TRBD2	TGTGCCAGCAGCTCCGGGACTAGCGGGCGTTCCCAAGAGACCCAGTACTTC	CASSSGTSGRSQETQYF
TRBV19	TRBJ2-2	many	NA	TGTGCCAGTAGTATAGGGGACAAGAACACCGGGGAGCTGTTTTTT	CASSIGDKNTGELFF
TRBV10-3	TRBJ1-2	many	NA	TGTGCCATCAGTGAGTCAAGTAGACAGGTCGTGAACTATGGCTACACCTTC	CAISESSRQVVNYGYTF
TRBV7-2	TRBJ2-2	many	NA	TGTGCCAGCAGCTTAGATAGCGGATTCACCGGGGAGCTGTTTTTT	CASSLDSGFTGELFF
TRBV4-3	TRBJ1-6	few	NA	TGCGCCAGCAGCCAAGACCCCGGTTCACCCCTCCACTTT	CASSQDPGSPLHF
TRBV5-5	TRBJ2-2	many	TRBD2	TGTGCCAGCAGCTTAACCTTGGGGGAGGGGACCGGGGAGCTGTTTTTT	CASSLTLGEGTGELFF
TRBV9	TRBJ2-3	NA	TRBD1	TGTGCCAGCAGTCCAGCAGGGGGAGAGTTTGGAACAGATACGCAGTATTTT	CASSPAGGEFGTDTQYF
TRBV4-2	TRBJ2-7	NA	NA	TGTGCCAGCAGCTTGGGCCCGGATCACTACGAGCAGTACTTC	CASSLGPDHYEQYF
TRBV6-5	TRBJ1-1	many	NA	TGTGCCAGCAGTCCCCTCGAGAAGATGAACACTGAAGCTTTCTTT	CASSPLEKMNTEAFF
TRBV6-1	TRBJ2-1	many	TRBD2	TGTGCCAGCAGTGACCAGCGGGGTCGGTCGGGTTACAATGAGCAGTTCTTC	CASSDQRGRSGYNEQFF